The 27 T cell receptor beta chains reported below all come from one sample, sequenced in a study of T cell repertoires in cytomegalovirus infection (dated by TCRdb to the late 2010s). Sequencing instrument: Illumina HiSeq 1500. Through fastp at Q25 and MiXCR, TCRdb rebuilt clones from the public reads, retaining in-frame beta chains. Rows with one shared CDR3 protein collapse into an entry with the most common genes and DNA. A total of 490,000 or so distinct CDR3 sequences appear in this sample, over 9% of them only once. Of the sample, around 9.6% is held by the ten largest clones. The specimen was PBMCs. The origin of the receptors is a human donor in good health (CMV status not recorded). Some clones in this sample may be carry-over from other donors' samples.

This clonotype was seen a few times. This chain joins TRBV7-9 and TRBJ2-6; D perhaps matches TRBD2 (5 bases). The CDR3 consists of 16 residues. CDR1 and CDR2 (germline): SEHNR, FQNEAQ (reference sequence). The ends were cut back, 4 bases at V and 1 base at J, with 11 bases in the middle. The CDR3, as DNA: TGTGCCAGCAGCTCCTGGAGGATATCTGGGGCCAACGTCCTGACTTTC. It specifies CASSSWRISGANVLTF.

The sample holds a few counts of this clonotype. CDR3 in amino acids: CASSDGFRETQYF. CDR3 nucleotide sequence: TGTGCCAGCAGTGATGGGTTTAGAGAGACCCAGTACTTC. The rearrangement uses TRBV2 and TRBJ2-5; no reliable D call. Germline lookup yields CDR1 SNHLY and CDR2 FYNNEI. Trimming removed 3 bases at V and 4 bases at J, with 9 bases between. The CDR3 length is 13 residues.

There are a few counts of this clonotype. The V call is TRBV28, the J call TRBJ1-4; TRBD1 is a possible D gene (5 bases). Trimming pared 5 bases from V and 5 bases from J, leaving 18 bases between. In germline, CDR1 is MDHEN, CDR2 SYDVKM. The CDR3 is 16 residues long. The CDR3 sequence is CASSHLKGRFNEKLFF. The CDR3 coding sequence is TGTGCCAGCAGTCATTTAAAGGGACGGTTCAATGAAAAACTGTTTTTT.

This clonotype has at least ten counts. The chain links TRBV5-5 to TRBJ2-3, with 9 bases that match TRBD2. Germline assignment: CDR1 SGHKS and CDR2 YYEKEE (reference sequence). The CDR3 consists of 19 residues. V shed 1 base, J shed 5 bases, and the junction held 17 bases outside the gene matches. CDR3 loop: CASSLPRLGAGGPGDTQYF. The CDR3 coding sequence is TGTGCCAGCAGCTTGCCTCGCCTGGGGGCGGGAGGGCCCGGAGATACGCAGTATTTT.

V gene TRBV28 combines with J gene TRBJ2-2; 9 bases are shared with TRBD1. CDR1 is MDHEN and CDR2 is SYDVKM in the germline V gene. The CDR3 runs to 17 residues. The junction had 13 bases not matched to a gene; V was cut back by 8 bases and J by 3 bases. The CDR3 here is CASVPTGGIDDTGELFF. DNA of the CDR3: TGTGCCAGCGTACCGACAGGGGGGATCGACGACACCGGGGAGCTGTTTTTT.

This clonotype was counted at least ten times. V gene TRBV7-3 combines with J gene TRBJ2-2; 11 bases are shared with TRBD2. The CDR3 is 16 amino acids. V lost 8 bases, J lost 8 bases, and 13 bases stayed unmatched. CDR1 and CDR2 from the germline V gene are SGHTA and FQGTGA. The CDR3 coding sequence is TGTGCCAGCGGCGAGCTAGCGGGAGGAGCGACGGGGGAGCTGTTTTTT. Translation: CASGELAGGATGELFF.

Ten or more counts support this clonotype. The rearrangement links TRBV6-1 to TRBJ2-6; 7 nucleotides align to TRBD1. The CDR3 has 19 amino acids. V gave up 4 bases and J gave up 3 bases; unmatched junction bases: 15. Germline assignment: CDR1 MNHNS and CDR2 SASEGT. In DNA form, the CDR3 reads TGTGCCAGCAGTGCCTATACCGGGACAGTTAGGCTTGGGGCCAACGTCCTGACTTTC. It codes for CASSAYTGTVRLGANVLTF.

This clonotype was counted ten times or more. At one end, the junction sequence differs from germline, possibly due to a read error. DNA of the CDR3: TGTGCCAGCAGCTTATCCTCCTCTGCGGCCAACGTCCTGACTTTC. This encodes CASSLSSSAANVLTF. The gene calls are TRBV11-2 and TRBJ2-6; unclear D gene. This CDR3 region has 15 residues. CDR1 and CDR2 from the germline V gene are SGHAT and FQNNGV.

There are many counts of this clonotype. V usage is TRBV28 and J usage is TRBJ2-3; 7 bases agree with TRBD1. J was trimmed by 5 bases and V by 2 bases; bases with no gene match: 7. Per the germline V gene, CDR1 is MDHEN and CDR2 is SYDVKM. This CDR3 contains 15 residues. CDR3 DNA sequence: TGTGCCAGCAGTTTACAGGGGGAATGGGAAGATACGCAGTATTTT. As protein: CASSLQGEWEDTQYF.

The V call is TRBV11-2, the J call TRBJ1-4; possibly TRBD1 for D (5 bases). Germline values: CDR1 SGHAT, CDR2 FQNNGV. V gave up 0 bases and J gave up 8 bases, with 10 bases separating them. The CDR3 runs to 14 residues. The CDR3 nucleotides read TGTGCCAGCAGCTTAGATCAGGGATGGGAAAAACTGTTTTTT. This sequence encodes CASSLDQGWEKLFF.

The chain recombines TRBV6-5 with TRBJ1-1; 7 nucleotides agree with TRBD1. Trimming removed 0 bases from V and 3 bases from J; junction bases left unmatched: 13. Germline assignment: CDR1 MNHEY and CDR2 SVGAGI. This CDR3 is 18 amino acids long. CDR3 sequence reads: CASSYSRATGWGHTEAFF. The CDR3 nucleotides are TGTGCCAGCAGTTACTCCCGAGCGACAGGGTGGGGACACACTGAAGCTTTCTTT.

At least ten counts were recorded for this clonotype. The CDR3 sequence: CASSLALAGVYNEQFF. The CDR3 nucleotides are TGTGCCAGCAGCTTAGCCCTAGCGGGGGTGTACAATGAGCAGTTCTTC. This chain joins TRBV7-9 and TRBJ2-1; the match to TRBD2 covers 10 bases. CDR1 SEHNR and CDR2 FQNEAQ come from the germline V gene (reference sequence). Unmatched junction bases numbered 3, after V lost 0 bases and J lost 4 bases. This CDR3 has 16 amino acids.

For this clonotype: A read error may explain this, as a much larger clone is one base away. The V and J genes are TRBV11-2 and TRBJ2-1; possibly TRBD2 for D (6 bases). Germline V gene sequence: CDR1 SGHAT, CDR2 FQNNGV. The CDR3 is 16 residues long. CDR3 sequence reads: CTSSLGAGRTYNEQFF. DNA for the CDR3: TGTACCAGCAGCTTAGGAGCAGGGAGGACCTACAATGAGCAGTTCTTC.

This clonotype was counted only a few times. The V gene is TRBV19, the J gene TRBJ1-1; 11 bases line up with TRBD1. Trimming cost V 9 bases and J 5 bases; bases outside gene matches: 11. Germline V gene data show CDR1 as LNHDA and CDR2 as SQIVND (reference sequence). CDR3 size: 15 residues. DNA of the CDR3: TGTGCCAGCATTAAGACCCGGGACAGGGGGACTGAAGCTTTCTTT. It encodes CASIKTRDRGTEAFF.

This clonotype was seen at least ten times. The chain recombines TRBV10-3 with TRBJ1-2; no definite D call. Per the germline V gene, CDR1 is ENHRY and CDR2 is SYGVKD. V was shortened by 1 base and J by 0 bases, with 9 bases between the two germline ends. The CDR3 has 15 amino acids. DNA of the CDR3: TGTGCCATCAGTGAGTTTCGGGAAGCTAACTATGGCTACACCTTC. Its translation is CAISEFREANYGYTF.

The sample holds many counts of this clonotype. The J gene is TRBJ1-1, the V gene TRBV15, with TRBD1 identical over 7 bases. From germline, CDR1 is LNHNV and CDR2 YYDKDF (reference sequence). V trimming: 1 base; J trimming: 6 bases; junction bases outside the gene matches: 8. The CDR3 spans 15 residues. The CDR3 here is CATSRVTGKKAEAFF. Here the CDR3 DNA reads TGTGCCACCAGCAGAGTGACAGGGAAGAAGGCTGAAGCTTTCTTT.

There are many counts of this clonotype. The chain has TRBV7-9 and TRBJ2-3; D not certain. Trimming stripped 7 bases from V and 2 bases from J, with 13 bases between. The CDR3 is 14 amino acids. Germline loops: CDR1 SEHNR, CDR2 FQNEAQ (reference sequence). In DNA, the CDR3 is TGTGCCAGCAACCGAGCTGGTAACACAGATACGCAGTATTTT. This codes for CASNRAGNTDTQYF.

This clonotype was observed many times. The chain joins TRBV6-1 to TRBJ1-5; no reliable D call. The CDR3 sequence is 11 residues long. V was shortened by 8 bases and J by 5 bases, with 7 bases between the two germline ends. The germline CDR1 and CDR2 sequences are MNHNS and SASEGT. CDR3 protein: CASPHYQPQHF. In DNA form, the CDR3 reads TGTGCCAGCCCCCATTATCAGCCCCAGCATTTT.

The V gene is TRBV20-1, the J gene TRBJ1-5; 7 bases align to TRBD1. The CDR3 consists of 13 residues. With 7 bases clipped from V and 5 bases from J, the junction kept 8 bases outside the gene matches. CDR1 is DFQATT and CDR2 is SNEGSKA in the germline V gene (reference sequence). This CDR3 is CSVLNRGHQPQHF. CDR3 nucleotide sequence: TGCAGTGTTTTAAACAGGGGCCATCAGCCCCAGCATTTT.

This clonotype was observed a handful of times. The chain couples TRBV15 to TRBJ2-3, with TRBD2 matching 12 bases. Germline loops: CDR1 LNHNV, CDR2 YYDKDF (reference sequence). V lost 4 bases and J lost 1; bases outside the gene matches: 3. The CDR3 length is 16 residues. Written as DNA, the CDR3 is TGTGCCACCAGCAAGGGACTAGCGGGTCGCACAGATACGCAGTATTTT. Amino acid sequence: CATSKGLAGRTDTQYF.

This clonotype has only a few counts. The J gene is TRBJ1-2, the V gene TRBV6-1; D unresolved. V gave up 9 bases and J gave up 3 bases, with 14 bases separating them. The CDR3 consists of 13 residues. Per germline, CDR1 MNHNS and CDR2 SASEGT. This chain's CDR3 is CASCVQVDYGYTF. Written as DNA, the CDR3 is TGTGCCAGTTGCGTTCAGGTGGACTATGGCTACACCTTC.

The V call is TRBV2, the J call TRBJ2-1; 14 bases are shared with TRBD2. The junction had 3 bases not matched to a gene; V was cut back by 6 bases and J by 5 bases. Germline CDR1 is SNHLY and CDR2 is FYNNEI. CDR3 length: 15 residues. The CDR3 sequence is CASRMGLAGDNEQFF. CDR3 bases: TGTGCCAGCAGGATGGGACTAGCGGGAGACAATGAGCAGTTCTTC.

The chain has TRBV9 and TRBJ2-1, with 14 bases that match TRBD2. The length of the CDR3 is 21 residues. V shed 0 bases and J 6 bases; nucleotides not matched to a gene: 17. Germline V lookup: CDR1 SGDLS, CDR2 YYNGEE. CDR3 nucleotides: TGTGCCAGCAGCGTAGAAGGCGTAGGGTCGACTAGCGGGAGGGTTATCAATGAGCAGTTCTTC. Translating gives CASSVEGVGSTSGRVINEQFF.

This chain joins TRBV7-3 and TRBJ2-2; TRBD2 matches at 14 bases. Germline CDR1 reads SGHTA; CDR2 reads FQGTGA. This CDR3 contains 15 residues. V shed 5 bases and J 7 bases; nucleotides not matched to a gene: 3. CDR3 bases: TGTGCCAGCAGCAGAGGGACTAGCGGGGGCGGGGAGCTGTTTTTT. Protein: CASSRGTSGGGELFF.

There are many counts of this clonotype. This chain joins TRBV19 and TRBJ1-3, with D unclear. V was cut by 5 bases and J by 2 bases, with 13 bases left in between. The CDR3 consists of 15 residues. From germline, CDR1 is LNHDA and CDR2 SQIVND (reference sequence). Here the CDR3 reads CASSSKAVTGNTIYF. DNA for the CDR3: TGTGCCAGTAGTTCCAAAGCGGTTACTGGAAACACCATATATTTT.

This clonotype was seen a handful of times. This chain links TRBV2 with TRBJ1-5; 8 bases align to TRBD1. The CDR3 loop spans 15 amino acids. In germline, CDR1 is SNHLY, CDR2 FYNNEI. The J segment lost 0 bases and the V segment lost 5 bases, leaving 3 bases of the junction unmatched. The CDR3 DNA follows: TGTGCCAGCAGTATGGACAGGGCTAGCAATCAGCCCCAGCATTTT. It yields the protein CASSMDRASNQPQHF. The whole variable domain, filled in from reference TRBV2 and TRBJ1-5, reads EPEVTQTPSHQVTQMGQEVILRCVPISNHLYFYWYRQILGQKVEFLVSFYNNEISEKSEIFDDQFSVERPDGSNFTLKIRSTKLEDSAMYFCASSMDRASNQPQHFGDGTRLSIL.

V is TRBV29-1 and J is TRBJ2-2, with no clear D. Germline V gene data show CDR1 as SQVTM and CDR2 as ANQGSEA. This CDR3 contains 14 residues. V was pared by 3 bases and J by 0 bases, with 8 bases between. CDR3 sequence: CSVETFANTGELFF. CDR3 in DNA: TGCAGCGTTGAGACTTTCGCGAACACCGGGGAGCTGTTTTTT.